This T cell receptor beta chain was sequenced in a study of T cell responses to AZD1222 COVID-19 vaccine. Some clones are missing from TCRdb's copy, which holds only in-frame ones; the method was immunoSEQ multiplex PCR. The sample holds tens of thousands of clones, about nine tenths seen once. This CDR3 region has 14 residues. J was trimmed by 1 base and V by 11 bases; bases with no gene match: 8. Germline assignment: CDR1 MNHEY and CDR2 SVGAGI. Findings and limits, study-wide: The study sampled repertoires only after the peak T cell response. Donors were largely white British and mainly female; clonal diversity was possibly underestimated.

Worth noting for this clone: Its antigen is not known.

This chain connects TRBV6-5 to TRBJ2-3, with 8 positions matching TRBD2. This sequence originates from an adult in good health. The sequencing used peripheral blood, collected on day 0 of AZD1222 vaccination. CDR3: CAGNSGSGTDTQYF. The DNA of the CDR3 is TGTGCCGGCAACAGCGGGAGCGGCACAGATACGCAGTATTTT.